This T cell receptor beta chain was identified during a study of T cells in Graves' hyperthyroidism and ophthalmopathy. In this sample, this clonotype turned up many times. The source material, RNA transcripts, was used to amplify TCR beta CDR3 regions. Initially, a first-round RT-PCR of the TCR CDR3 employed the HTBI primer set. In TCRdb, the multiplex PCR reads were re-called with MiXCR into one record per CDR3 protein. The sample consists of around 600,000 distinct CDR3 sequences, about 15% of them appearing once. This CDR3 has 13 amino acids. Germline CDR1 GTSNPN, CDR2 SVGIG (reference sequence). Trimming took 2 bases from V and 2 from J, leaving 10 bases between them.

Material for sequencing was blood. The sequence derives from a woman in her 50s with Graves' ophthalmopathy. This chain uses TRBV30 with TRBJ2-7; D may be TRBD2 (6 bases). The CDR3 nucleotides read TGTGCCTGGAGTCTTGGGGAGGCCTACGAGCAGTACTTC. The encoded protein is CAWSLGEAYEQYF.